These T cell receptor beta chains were read from a single sample in a study of blood T cells in healthy people across ages. TCRdb used MiXCR to reprocess the 5' RACE reads, holding one entry per CDR3 protein. Of around 1.5 million distinct CDR3 sequences listed, 40% to 50% are singletons. The material sequenced was blood. Receptors originate from a young woman in good health. CDR3s include the opening cysteine and the closing phenylalanine or tryptophan. Each record gives: V gene, J gene, D gene, clone size, CDR3 DNA, CDR3 protein. A D gene is named only where the DNA matches it firmly. Expanded clones get a size class; other rows say once, few or many, or leave the size out.

v_gene: TRBV29-1; j_gene: TRBJ2-7; d_gene: .; abundance: .; CDR3nt: TGCAGCGTTGTTCGGAATGATAGATCCTACGAGCAGTACTTC; CDR3aa: CSVVRNDRSYEQYF
v_gene: TRBV20-1; j_gene: TRBJ2-3; d_gene: TRBD1; abundance: few; CDR3nt: TGCAGTGCTAAGAAGGACAGGGGGCGAGCAGATACGCAGTATTTT; CDR3aa: CSAKKDRGRADTQYF
v_gene: TRBV10-3; j_gene: TRBJ1-6; d_gene: .; abundance: .; CDR3nt: TGTGCCATCAGGAGCACGGGAAATTCACCCCTCCACTTT; CDR3aa: CAIRSTGNSPLHF
v_gene: TRBV25-1; j_gene: TRBJ1-2; d_gene: .; abundance: .; CDR3nt: TGTGCCAGCAGCGCACTCTTTGGACGGGGGGCTAATGGCTACACCTTC; CDR3aa: CASSALFGRGANGYTF
v_gene: TRBV4-1; j_gene: TRBJ1-2; d_gene: .; abundance: .; CDR3nt: TGCGCCAGCAGCCAAGATCGGGCAGGGGCCCTTCGCTACACCTTC; CDR3aa: CASSQDRAGALRYTF
v_gene: TRBV5-1; j_gene: TRBJ2-7; d_gene: .; abundance: few; CDR3nt: TGCGCCAGCAGCTTGACTCTTACCTCCTACGAGCAGTACTTC; CDR3aa: CASSLTLTSYEQYF
v_gene: TRBV7-9; j_gene: TRBJ1-5; d_gene: TRBD1; abundance: .; CDR3nt: TGTGCCAGCAGCCGGGGACAGGCGGGGCAGCCCCAGCATTTT; CDR3aa: CASSRGQAGQPQHF
v_gene: TRBV28; j_gene: TRBJ1-2; d_gene: .; abundance: few; CDR3nt: TGTGCCAGCAGTTCCCCTCCCGGAATCCCTTATGGCTACACCTTC; CDR3aa: CASSSPPGIPYGYTF
v_gene: TRBV20-1; j_gene: TRBJ1-4; d_gene: .; abundance: few; CDR3nt: TGCAGTGCACCAGGGACACAGGGTCGAAGTGAAAAACTGTTTTTT; CDR3aa: CSAPGTQGRSEKLFF
v_gene: TRBV12-3/TRBV12-4; j_gene: TRBJ2-5; d_gene: TRBD1; abundance: .; CDR3nt: TGTGCCAGCAGTCCCCGGGACAGTCCACAAGAGACCCAGTACTTC; CDR3aa: CASSPRDSPQETQYF